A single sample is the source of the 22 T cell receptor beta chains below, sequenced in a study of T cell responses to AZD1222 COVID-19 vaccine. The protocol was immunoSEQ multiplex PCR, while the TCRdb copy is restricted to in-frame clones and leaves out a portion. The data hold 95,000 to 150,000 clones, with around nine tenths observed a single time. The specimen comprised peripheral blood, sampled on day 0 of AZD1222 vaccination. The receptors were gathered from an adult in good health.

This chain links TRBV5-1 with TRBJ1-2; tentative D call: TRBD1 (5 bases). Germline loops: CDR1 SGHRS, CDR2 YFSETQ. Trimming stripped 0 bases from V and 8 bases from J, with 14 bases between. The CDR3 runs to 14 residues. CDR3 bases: TGCGCCAGCAGCTTGGAGCCTGGGGCGGCCGGCTACACCTTC. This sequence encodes CASSLEPGAAGYTF.

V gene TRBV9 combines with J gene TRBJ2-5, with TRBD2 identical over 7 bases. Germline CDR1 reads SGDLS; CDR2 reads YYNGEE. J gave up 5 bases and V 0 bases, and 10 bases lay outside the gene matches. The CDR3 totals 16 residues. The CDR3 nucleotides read TGTGCCAGCAGCGTAGCGGGGGGTGGAGGGTTGGAGACCCAGTACTTC. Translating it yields CASSVAGGGGLETQYF.

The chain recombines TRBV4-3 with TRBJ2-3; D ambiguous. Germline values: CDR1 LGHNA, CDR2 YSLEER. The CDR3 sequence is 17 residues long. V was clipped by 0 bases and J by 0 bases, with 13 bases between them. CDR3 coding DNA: TGCGCCAGCAGCCAAGAGGGTCGAGGTGGGAGCACAGATACGCAGTATTTT. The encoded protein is CASSQEGRGGSTDTQYF.

The CDR3 DNA follows: TGTGCCAGCAGCTCGACCCTGACGGCCTCCTATGGCTACACCTTC. As protein: CASSSTLTASYGYTF. The chain is built from TRBV5-4 and TRBJ1-2; D uncertain. Trimming removed 3 bases at V and 4 bases at J, with 16 bases between. CDR3 length: 15 residues. Germline values: CDR1 SGHNT, CDR2 YYREEE (reference sequence).

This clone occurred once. CDR3 sequence: CASSQGPPAGHGKLFF. DNA for the CDR3: TGCGCCAGCAGCCAAGGTCCCCCCGCAGGGCACGGAAAACTGTTTTTT. This chain joins TRBV4-3 and TRBJ1-4; perhaps TRBD1 as D (5 bases). The CDR3 is 16 amino acids. Germline V lookup: CDR1 LGHNA, CDR2 YSLEER. Trimming stripped 1 base from V and 10 bases from J, with 19 bases between.

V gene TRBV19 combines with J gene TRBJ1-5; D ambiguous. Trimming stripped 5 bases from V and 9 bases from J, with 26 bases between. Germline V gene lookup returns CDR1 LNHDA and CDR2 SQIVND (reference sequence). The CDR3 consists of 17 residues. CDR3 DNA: TGTGCCAGTAGTTTTGCCCTTGGGCACCCGGTTATGAGGCCCCAGCATTTT. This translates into CASSFALGHPVMRPQHF. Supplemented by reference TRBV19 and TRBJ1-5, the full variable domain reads DGGITQSPKYLFRKEGQNVTLSCEQNLNHDAMYWYRQDPGQGLRLIYYSQIVNDFQKGDIAEGYSVSREKKESFPLTVTSAQKNPTAFYLCASSFALGHPVMRPQHFGDGTRLSIL.

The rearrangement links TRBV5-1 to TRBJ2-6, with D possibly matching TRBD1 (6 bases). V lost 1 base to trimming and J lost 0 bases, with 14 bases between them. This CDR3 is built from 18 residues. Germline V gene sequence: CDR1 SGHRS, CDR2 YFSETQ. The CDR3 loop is CASSLQHRARSGANVLTF. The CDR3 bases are TGCGCCAGCAGCTTGCAGCACAGGGCCCGCTCTGGGGCCAACGTCCTGACTTTC.

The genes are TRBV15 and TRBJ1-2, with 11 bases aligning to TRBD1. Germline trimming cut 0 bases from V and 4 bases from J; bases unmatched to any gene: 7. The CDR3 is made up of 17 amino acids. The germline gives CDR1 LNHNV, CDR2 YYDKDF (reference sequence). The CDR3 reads CATSRDLEGTGGYGYTF. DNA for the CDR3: TGTGCCACCAGCAGAGATTTAGAAGGGACAGGGGGCTATGGCTACACCTTC.

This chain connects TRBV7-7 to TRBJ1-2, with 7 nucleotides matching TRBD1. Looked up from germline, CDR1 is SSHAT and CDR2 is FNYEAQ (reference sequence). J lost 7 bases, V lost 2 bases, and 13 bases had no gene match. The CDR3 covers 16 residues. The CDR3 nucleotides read TGTGCCAGCAGCTTAAGCGGCGGGGTGACAGGGCTTGGCTACACCTTC. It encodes CASSLSGGVTGLGYTF.

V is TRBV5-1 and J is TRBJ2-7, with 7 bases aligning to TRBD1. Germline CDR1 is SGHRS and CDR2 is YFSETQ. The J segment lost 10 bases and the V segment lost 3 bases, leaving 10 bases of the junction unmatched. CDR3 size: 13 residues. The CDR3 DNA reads TGCGCCAGCAGCTCCGACAGGGTCCCAGGTCAGTACTTC. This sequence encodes CASSSDRVPGQYF.

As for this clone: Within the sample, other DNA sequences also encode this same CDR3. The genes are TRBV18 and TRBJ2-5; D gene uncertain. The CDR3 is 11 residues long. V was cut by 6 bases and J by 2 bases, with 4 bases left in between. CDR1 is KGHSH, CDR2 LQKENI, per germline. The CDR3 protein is CASSPQETQYF. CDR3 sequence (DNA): TGTGCCAGCTCCCCTCAAGAGACCCAGTACTTC.

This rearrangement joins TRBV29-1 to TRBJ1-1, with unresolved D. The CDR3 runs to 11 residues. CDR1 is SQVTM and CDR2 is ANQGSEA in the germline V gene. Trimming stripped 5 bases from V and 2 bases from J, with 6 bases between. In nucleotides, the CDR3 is TGCAGCGTTAGTTTCAACACTGAAGCTTTCTTT. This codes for CSVSFNTEAFF.

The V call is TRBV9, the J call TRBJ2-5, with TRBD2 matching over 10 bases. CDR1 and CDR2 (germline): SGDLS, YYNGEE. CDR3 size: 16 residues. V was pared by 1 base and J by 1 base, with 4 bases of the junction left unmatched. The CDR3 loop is CASSVFSGGSQETQYF. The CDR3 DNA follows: TGTGCCAGCAGCGTATTTAGCGGGGGGAGCCAAGAGACCCAGTACTTC. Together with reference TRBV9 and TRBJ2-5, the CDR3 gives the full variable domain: DSGVTQTPKHLITATGQRVTLRCSPRSGDLSVYWYQQSLDQGLQFLIQYYNGEERAKGNILERFSAQQFPDLHSELNLSSLELGDSALYFCASSVFSGGSQETQYFGPGTRLLVL.

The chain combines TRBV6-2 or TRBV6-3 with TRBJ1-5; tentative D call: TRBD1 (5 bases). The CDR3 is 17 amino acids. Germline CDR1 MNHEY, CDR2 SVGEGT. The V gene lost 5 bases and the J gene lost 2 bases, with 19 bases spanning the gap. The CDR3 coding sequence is TGTGCCAGCAGTCAGGTCCTCAGGGAGATGGGCAATCAGCCCCAGCATTTT. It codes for CASSQVLREMGNQPQHF.

The CDR3 DNA follows: TGTGCCAGCAGTGACTGGGATGGGGAGACCCAGTACTTC. Amino acids: CASSDWDGETQYF. The V and J genes are TRBV6-4 and TRBJ2-5; no clear D gene. The ends were cut back, 1 base at V and 5 bases at J, with 8 bases in the middle. Germline V gene lookup returns CDR1 MRHNA and CDR2 SNTAGT. This CDR3 is built from 13 residues.

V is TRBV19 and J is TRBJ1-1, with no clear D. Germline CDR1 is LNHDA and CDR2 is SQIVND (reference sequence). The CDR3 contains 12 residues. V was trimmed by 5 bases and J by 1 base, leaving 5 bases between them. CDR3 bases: TGTGCCAGTAGTGTCCGGAACACTGAAGCTTTCTTT. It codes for CASSVRNTEAFF. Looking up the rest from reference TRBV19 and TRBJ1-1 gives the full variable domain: DGGITQSPKYLFRKEGQNVTLSCEQNLNHDAMYWYRQDPGQGLRLIYYSQIVNDFQKGDIAEGYSVSREKKESFPLTVTSAQKNPTAFYLCASSVRNTEAFFGQGTRLTVV.

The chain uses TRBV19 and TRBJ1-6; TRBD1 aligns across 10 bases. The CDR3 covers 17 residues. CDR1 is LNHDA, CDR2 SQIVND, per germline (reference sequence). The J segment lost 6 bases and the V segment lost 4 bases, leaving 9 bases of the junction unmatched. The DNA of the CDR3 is TGTGCCAGTAGTACCCGGGACAGGGGTTCGGGTAATTCACCCCTCCACTTT. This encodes CASSTRDRGSGNSPLHF.

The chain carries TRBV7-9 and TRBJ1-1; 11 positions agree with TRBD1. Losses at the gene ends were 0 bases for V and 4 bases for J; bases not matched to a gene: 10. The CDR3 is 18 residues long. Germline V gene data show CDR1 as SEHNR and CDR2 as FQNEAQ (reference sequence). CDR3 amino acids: CASSLARTGGGLGTEAFF. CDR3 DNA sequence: TGTGCCAGCAGCTTAGCCCGGACAGGGGGCGGACTTGGCACTGAAGCTTTCTTT.

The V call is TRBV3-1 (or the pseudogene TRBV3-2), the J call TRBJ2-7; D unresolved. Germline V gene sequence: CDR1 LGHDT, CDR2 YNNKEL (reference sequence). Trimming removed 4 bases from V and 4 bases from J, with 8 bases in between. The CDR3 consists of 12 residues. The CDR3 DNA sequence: TGTGCCAGCAGCCTTGGCGGTTACGAGCAGTACTTC. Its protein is CASSLGGYEQYF.

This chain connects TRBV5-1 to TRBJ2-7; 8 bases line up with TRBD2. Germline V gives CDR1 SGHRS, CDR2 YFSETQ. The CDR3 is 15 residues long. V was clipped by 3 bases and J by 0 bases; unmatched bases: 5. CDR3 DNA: TGCGCCAGCAGCTCCGGGGGGGGAAGCTCCTACGAGCAGTACTTC. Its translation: CASSSGGGSSYEQYF.

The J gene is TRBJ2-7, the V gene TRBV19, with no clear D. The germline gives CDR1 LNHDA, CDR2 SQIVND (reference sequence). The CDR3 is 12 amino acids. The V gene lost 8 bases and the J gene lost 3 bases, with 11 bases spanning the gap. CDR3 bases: TGTGCCAGTGGTTTCGGGCTCTACGAGCAGTACTTC. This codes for CASGFGLYEQYF. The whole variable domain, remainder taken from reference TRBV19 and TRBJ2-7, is DGGITQSPKYLFRKEGQNVTLSCEQNLNHDAMYWYRQDPGQGLRLIYYSQIVNDFQKGDIAEGYSVSREKKESFPLTVTSAQKNPTAFYLCASGFGLYEQYFGPGTRLTVT.

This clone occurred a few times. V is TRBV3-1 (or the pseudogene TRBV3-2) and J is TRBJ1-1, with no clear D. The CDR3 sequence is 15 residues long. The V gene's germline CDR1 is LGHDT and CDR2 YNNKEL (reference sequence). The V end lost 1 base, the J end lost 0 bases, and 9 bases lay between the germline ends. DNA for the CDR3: TGTGCCAGCAGCCAAGTCCTGCAGTTGAACACTGAAGCTTTCTTT. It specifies CASSQVLQLNTEAFF.